Given below is one TCR beta chain in context. No antigen is known for it. The data originate from a study of T cell responses to AZD1222 COVID-19 vaccine. Measured with immunoSEQ multiplex PCR; TCRdb has only the in-frame clones, and not every one. The sample has 150,000 or so clones, around 86% seen once; the top ten hold approximately 9.1%. Trimming removed 3 bases at V and 7 bases at J, with 16 bases between. The CDR3 is made up of 15 amino acids. Per germline, CDR1 ENHRY and CDR2 SYGVKD. The study, taken as a whole, reports: The donors showed a predominance of white British ancestry and of females, with possible underestimation of clonal diversity.

V gene TRBV10-3 combines with J gene TRBJ2-1; a weak D match, TRBD2 (6 bases). The sequences come from peripheral blood, collected 28 days after the second AZD1222 dose. This sequence was found in an adult who received the AZD1222 COVID-19 vaccine. This chain's CDR3 is CAISDSGLRANEQFF. The CDR3 DNA reads TGTGCCATCAGTGATAGCGGTTTAAGGGCTAATGAGCAGTTCTTC.